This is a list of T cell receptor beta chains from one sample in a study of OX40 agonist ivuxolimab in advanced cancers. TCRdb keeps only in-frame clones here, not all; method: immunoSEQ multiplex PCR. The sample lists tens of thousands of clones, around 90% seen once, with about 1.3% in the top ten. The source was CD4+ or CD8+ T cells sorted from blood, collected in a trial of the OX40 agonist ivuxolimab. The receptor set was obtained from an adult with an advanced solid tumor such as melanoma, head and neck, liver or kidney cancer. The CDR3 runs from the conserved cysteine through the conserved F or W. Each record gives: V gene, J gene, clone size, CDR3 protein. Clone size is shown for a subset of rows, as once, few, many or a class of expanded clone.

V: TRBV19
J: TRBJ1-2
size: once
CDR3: CASSRGGNYGYTF

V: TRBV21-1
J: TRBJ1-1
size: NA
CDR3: CASSKSPYTEAFF

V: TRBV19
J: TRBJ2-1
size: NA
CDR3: CASSILSGRANEQFF

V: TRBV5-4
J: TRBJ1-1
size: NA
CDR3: CAPDLLGTEAFF

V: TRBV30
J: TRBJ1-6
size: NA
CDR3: CAWKARNNSPLHF

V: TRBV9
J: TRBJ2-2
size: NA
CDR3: CASSTPKGGVTGELFF

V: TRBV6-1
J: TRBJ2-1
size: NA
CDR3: CASSERPLTDSSYNEQFF

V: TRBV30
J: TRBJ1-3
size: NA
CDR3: CAWSEKGNTIYF

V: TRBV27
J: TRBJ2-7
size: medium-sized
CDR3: CASSLSGDTWSSYEQYF

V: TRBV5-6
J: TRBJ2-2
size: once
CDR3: CASSRVEVLGGELFF

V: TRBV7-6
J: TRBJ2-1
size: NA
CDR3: CASSQGLAGGPSEQFF

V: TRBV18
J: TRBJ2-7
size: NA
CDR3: CASSQYGTAYEQYF

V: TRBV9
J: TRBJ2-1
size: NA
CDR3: CASSEGLAGALNEQFF

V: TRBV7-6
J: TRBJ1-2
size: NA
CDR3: CASSLYPLGDNYGYTF

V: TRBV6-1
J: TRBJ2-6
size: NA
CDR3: CASSGGSRGSGANVLTF

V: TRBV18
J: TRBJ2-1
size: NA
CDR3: CASSPPSGGYNEQFF

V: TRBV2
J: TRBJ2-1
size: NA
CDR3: CASERGAEGDEQFF

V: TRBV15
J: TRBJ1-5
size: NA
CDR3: CATSRTGHNQPQHF

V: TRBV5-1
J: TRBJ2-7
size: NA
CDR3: CASQQGGLDYEQYF

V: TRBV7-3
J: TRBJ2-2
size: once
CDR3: CASSQTGTGVSTGELFF

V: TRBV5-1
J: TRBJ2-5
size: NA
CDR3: CASSFLGIQETQYF

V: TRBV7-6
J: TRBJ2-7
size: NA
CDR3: CASSLRRGASSYEQYF

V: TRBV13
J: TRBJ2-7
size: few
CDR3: CASSSQGTPYEQYF

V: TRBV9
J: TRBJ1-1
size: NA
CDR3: CASSADHGEAFF

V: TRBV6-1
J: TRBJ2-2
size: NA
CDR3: CASSEGAIVQGYTGELFF